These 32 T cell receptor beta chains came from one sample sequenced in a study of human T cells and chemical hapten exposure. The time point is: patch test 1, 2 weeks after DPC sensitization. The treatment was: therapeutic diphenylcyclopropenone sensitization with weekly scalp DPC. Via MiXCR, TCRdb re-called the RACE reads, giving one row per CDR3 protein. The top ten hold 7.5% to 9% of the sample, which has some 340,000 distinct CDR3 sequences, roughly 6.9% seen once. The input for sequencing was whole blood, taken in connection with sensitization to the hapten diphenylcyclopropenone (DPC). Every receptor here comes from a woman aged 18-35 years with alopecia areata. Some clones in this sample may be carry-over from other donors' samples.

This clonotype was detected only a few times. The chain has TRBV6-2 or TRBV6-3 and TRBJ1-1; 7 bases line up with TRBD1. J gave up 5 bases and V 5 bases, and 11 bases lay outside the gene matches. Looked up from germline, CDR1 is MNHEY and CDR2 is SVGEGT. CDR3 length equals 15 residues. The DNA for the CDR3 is TGTGCCAGCAGTCGTCTCTCAGGGGGAAGTACTGAAGCTTTCTTT. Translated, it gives CASSRLSGGSTEAFF.

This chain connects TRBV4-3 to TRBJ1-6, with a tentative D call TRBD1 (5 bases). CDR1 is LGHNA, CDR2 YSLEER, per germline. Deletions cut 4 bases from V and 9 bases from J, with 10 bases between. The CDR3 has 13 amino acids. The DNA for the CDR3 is TGCGCCAGCAGCCTCGTCCAGGGTTCACCCCTCCACTTT. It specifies CASSLVQGSPLHF.

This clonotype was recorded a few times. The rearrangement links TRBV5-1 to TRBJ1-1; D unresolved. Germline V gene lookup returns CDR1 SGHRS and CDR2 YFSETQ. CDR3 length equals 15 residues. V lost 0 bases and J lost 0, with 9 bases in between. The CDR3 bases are TGCGCCAGCAGCTTGGTCACGGGTATGAACACTGAAGCTTTCTTT. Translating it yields CASSLVTGMNTEAFF.

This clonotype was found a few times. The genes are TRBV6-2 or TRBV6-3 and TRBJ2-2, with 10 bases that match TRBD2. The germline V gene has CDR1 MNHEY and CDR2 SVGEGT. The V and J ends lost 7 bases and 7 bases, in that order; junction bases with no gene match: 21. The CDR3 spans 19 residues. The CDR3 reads CASNTEVAGGENIGGELFF. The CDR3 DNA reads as TGTGCCAGCAACACCGAAGTAGCGGGGGGCGAAAATATTGGCGGGGAGCTGTTTTTT.

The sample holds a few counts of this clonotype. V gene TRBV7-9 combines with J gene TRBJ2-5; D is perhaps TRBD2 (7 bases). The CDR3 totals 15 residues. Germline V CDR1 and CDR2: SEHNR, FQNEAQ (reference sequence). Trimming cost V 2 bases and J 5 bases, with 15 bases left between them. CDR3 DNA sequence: TGTGCCAGCAGCTTAAACTTCGGGGGGCAGGAGACCCAGTACTTC. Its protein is CASSLNFGGQETQYF.

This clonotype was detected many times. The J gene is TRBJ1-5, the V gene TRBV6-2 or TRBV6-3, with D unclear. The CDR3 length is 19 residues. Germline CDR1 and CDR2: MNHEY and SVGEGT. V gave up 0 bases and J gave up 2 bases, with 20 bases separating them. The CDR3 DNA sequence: TGTGCCAGCAGTTACTCGATAGTTCCGGGCCAAGGCGGCAATCAGCCCCAGCATTTT. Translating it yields CASSYSIVPGQGGNQPQHF.

The CDR3 bases are TGCGCCAGCAGCTTGGTCCGTACAGGGGTCACTGAAGCTTTCTTT. Protein product: CASSLVRTGVTEAFF. J is TRBJ1-1 and V is TRBV5-1; 7 bases align to TRBD1. The CDR3 extends over 15 amino acids. The V gene end was trimmed by 0 bases and the J gene end by 4 bases; junction bases not matched to a gene: 6. Germline loops: CDR1 SGHRS, CDR2 YFSETQ.

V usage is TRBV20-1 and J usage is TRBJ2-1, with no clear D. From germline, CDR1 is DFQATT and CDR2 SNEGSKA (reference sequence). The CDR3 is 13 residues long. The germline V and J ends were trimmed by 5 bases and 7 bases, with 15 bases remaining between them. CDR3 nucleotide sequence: TGCAGTGCTGGGGATCTAGTTTTGAATGAGCAGTTCTTC. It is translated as CSAGDLVLNEQFF.

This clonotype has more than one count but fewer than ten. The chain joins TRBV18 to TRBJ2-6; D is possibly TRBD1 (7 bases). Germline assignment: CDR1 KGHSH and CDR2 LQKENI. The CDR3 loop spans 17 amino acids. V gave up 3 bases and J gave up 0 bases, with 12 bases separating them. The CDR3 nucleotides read TGTGCCAGCTCACCGCGGGACAGCTACTCTGGGGCCAACGTCCTGACTTTC. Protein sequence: CASSPRDSYSGANVLTF.

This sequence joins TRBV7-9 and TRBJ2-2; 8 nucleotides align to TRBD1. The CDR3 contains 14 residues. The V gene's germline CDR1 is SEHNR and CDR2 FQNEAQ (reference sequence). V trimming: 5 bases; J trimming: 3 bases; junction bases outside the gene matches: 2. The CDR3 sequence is CASSKDRDTGELFF. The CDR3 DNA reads TGTGCCAGCAGCAAGGACAGGGACACCGGGGAGCTGTTTTTT.

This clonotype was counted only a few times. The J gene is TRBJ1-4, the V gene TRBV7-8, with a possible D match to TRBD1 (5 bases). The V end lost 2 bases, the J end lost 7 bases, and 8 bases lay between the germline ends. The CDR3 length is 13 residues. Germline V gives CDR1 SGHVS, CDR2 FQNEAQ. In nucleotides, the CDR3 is TGTGCCAGCAGCTTAATAGGGACTGAAAAACTGTTTTTT. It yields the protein CASSLIGTEKLFF.

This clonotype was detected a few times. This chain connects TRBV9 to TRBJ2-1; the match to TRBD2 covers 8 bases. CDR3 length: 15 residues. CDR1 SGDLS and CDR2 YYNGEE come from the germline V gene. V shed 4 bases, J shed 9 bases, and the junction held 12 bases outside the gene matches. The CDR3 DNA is TGTGCCAGCAGCCGGGGGGGACACCTTGATATTGAGCAGTTCTTC. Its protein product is CASSRGGHLDIEQFF.

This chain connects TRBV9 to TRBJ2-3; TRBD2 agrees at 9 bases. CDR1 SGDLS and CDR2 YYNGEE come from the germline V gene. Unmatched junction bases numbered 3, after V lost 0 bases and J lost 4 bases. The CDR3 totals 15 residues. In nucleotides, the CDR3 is TGTGCCAGCAGCGTAGGCGGGGGGGCATCAGATACGCAGTATTTT. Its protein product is CASSVGGGASDTQYF.

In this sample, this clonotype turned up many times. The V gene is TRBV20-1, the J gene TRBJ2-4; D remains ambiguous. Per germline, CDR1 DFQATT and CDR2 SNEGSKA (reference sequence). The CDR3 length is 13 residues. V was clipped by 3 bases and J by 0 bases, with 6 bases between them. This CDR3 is CSASHKAKNIQYF. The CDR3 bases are TGCAGTGCTAGTCACAAAGCCAAAAACATTCAGTACTTC.

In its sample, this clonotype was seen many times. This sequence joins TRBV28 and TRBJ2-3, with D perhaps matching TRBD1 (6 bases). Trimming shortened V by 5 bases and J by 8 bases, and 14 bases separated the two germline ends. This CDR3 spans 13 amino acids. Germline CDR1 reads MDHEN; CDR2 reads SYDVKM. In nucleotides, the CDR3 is TGTGCCAGCAGTGGCACCAGGGGCGGTACGCAGTATTTT. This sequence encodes CASSGTRGGTQYF.

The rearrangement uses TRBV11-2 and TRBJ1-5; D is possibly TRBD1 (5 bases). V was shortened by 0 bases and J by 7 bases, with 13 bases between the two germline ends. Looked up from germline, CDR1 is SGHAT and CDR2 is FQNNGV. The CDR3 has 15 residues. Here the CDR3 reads CASSLDSGGSQPQHF. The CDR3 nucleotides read TGTGCCAGCAGCTTAGATAGCGGGGGTTCCCAGCCCCAGCATTTT.

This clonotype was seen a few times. The CDR3 loop reads CAIKPGGTAEAFF. DNA for the CDR3: TGTGCCATCAAGCCCGGGGGGACCGCTGAAGCTTTCTTT. This chain joins TRBV10-3 and TRBJ1-1; a weak D match, TRBD1 (5 bases). CDR1 is ENHRY and CDR2 is SYGVKD in the germline V gene. The CDR3 has 13 residues. Trimming left V 7 bases short and J 6 bases short, with 15 bases between.

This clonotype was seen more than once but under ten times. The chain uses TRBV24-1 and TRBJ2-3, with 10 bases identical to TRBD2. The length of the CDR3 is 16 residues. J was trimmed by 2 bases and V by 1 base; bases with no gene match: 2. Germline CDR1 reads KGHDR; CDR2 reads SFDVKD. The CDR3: CATSDLTSGDTDTQYF. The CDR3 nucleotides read TGTGCCACCAGTGATTTAACTAGCGGGGACACAGATACGCAGTATTTT.

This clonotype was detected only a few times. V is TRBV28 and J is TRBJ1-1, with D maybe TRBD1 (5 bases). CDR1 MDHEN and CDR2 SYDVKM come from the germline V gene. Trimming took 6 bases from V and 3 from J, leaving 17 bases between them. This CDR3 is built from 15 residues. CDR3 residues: CASRGWGSGDTEAFF. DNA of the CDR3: TGTGCCAGCAGAGGATGGGGGTCTGGGGACACTGAAGCTTTCTTT. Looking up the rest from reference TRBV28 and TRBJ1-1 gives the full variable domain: DVKVTQSSRYLVKRTGEKVFLECVQDMDHENMFWYRQDPGLGLRLIYFSYDVKMKEKGDIPEGYSVSREKKERFSLILESASTNQTSMYLCASRGWGSGDTEAFFGQGTRLTVV.

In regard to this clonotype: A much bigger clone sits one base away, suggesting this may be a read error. The CDR3 DNA sequence: TGCAGCGTTGAAGAACTGGGCTATGGCCACACCTTC. Protein product: CSVEELGYGHTF. The chain uses TRBV29-1 and TRBJ1-2; D not certain. The CDR3 has 12 residues. Per germline, CDR1 SQVTM and CDR2 ANQGSEA. Based on the CDR3 plus reference TRBV29-1 and TRBJ1-2, the full variable domain is SAVISQKPSRDICQRGTSLTIQCQVDSQVTMMFWYRQQPGQSLTLIATANQGSEATYESGFVIDKFPISRPNLTFSTLTVSNMSPEDSSIYLCSVEELGYGHTFGSGTRLTVV.

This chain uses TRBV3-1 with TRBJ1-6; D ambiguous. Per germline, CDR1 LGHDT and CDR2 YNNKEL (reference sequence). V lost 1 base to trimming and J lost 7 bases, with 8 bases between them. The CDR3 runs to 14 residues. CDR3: CASSQVDGNSPLHF. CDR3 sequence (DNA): TGTGCCAGCAGCCAAGTTGACGGAAATTCACCCCTCCACTTT.

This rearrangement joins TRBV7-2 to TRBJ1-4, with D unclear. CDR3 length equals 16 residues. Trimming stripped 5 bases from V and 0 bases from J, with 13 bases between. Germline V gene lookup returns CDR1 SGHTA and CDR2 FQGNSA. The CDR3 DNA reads TGTGCCAGCAGCCAGATGGAGCCTGCAACTAATGAAAAACTGTTTTTT. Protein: CASSQMEPATNEKLFF.

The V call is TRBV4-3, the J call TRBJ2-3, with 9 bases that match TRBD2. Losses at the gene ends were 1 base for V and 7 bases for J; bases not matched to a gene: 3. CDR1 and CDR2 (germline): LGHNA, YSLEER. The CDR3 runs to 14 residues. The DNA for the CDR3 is TGCGCCAGCAGCCAAGGCGGGGGGGCAAATACGCAGTATTTT. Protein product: CASSQGGGANTQYF.

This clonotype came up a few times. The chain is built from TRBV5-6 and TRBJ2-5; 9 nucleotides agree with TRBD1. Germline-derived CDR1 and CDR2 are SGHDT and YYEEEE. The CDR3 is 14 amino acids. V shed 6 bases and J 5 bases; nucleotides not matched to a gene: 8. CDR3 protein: CASTRTGVSETQYF. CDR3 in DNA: TGTGCCAGCACTCGGACAGGGGTATCTGAGACCCAGTACTTC.

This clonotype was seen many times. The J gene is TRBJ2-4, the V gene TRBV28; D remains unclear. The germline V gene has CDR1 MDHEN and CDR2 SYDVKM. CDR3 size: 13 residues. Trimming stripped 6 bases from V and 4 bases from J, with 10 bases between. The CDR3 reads CASSSYAKNIQYF. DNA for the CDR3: TGTGCCAGCAGCAGTTACGCTAAAAACATTCAGTACTTC.

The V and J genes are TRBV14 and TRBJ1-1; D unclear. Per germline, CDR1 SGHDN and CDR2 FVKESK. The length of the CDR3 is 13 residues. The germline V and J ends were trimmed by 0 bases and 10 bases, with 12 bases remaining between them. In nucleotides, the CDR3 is TGTGCCAGCAGCCAAGAGAGGAAGTACGGAGCTTTCTTT. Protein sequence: CASSQERKYGAFF.

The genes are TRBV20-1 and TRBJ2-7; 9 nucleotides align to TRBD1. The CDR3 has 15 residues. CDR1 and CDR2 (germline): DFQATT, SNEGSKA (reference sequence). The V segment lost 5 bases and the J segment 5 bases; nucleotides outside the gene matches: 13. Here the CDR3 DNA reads TGCAGTGCTTCGTACTACCGGGACAGGGACCACGAGCAGTACTTC. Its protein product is CSASYYRDRDHEQYF.

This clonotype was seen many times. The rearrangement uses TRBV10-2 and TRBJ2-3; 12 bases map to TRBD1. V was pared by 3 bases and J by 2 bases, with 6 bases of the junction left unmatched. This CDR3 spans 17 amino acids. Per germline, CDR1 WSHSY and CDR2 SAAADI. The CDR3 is CASSDWGQGAITDTQYF. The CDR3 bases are TGCGCCAGCAGTGATTGGGGACAGGGGGCTATCACAGATACGCAGTATTTT.

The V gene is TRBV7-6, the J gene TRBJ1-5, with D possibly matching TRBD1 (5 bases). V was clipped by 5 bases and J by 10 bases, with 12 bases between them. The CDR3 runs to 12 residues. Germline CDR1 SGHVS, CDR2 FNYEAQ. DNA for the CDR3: TGTGCCAGCAGCCCACTAGACAGACCCCAGCATTTT. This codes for CASSPLDRPQHF.

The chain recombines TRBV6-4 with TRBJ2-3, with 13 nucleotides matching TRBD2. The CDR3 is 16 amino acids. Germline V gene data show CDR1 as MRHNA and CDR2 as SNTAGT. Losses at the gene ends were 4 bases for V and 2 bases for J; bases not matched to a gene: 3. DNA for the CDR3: TGTGCCAGCAGTGCAGGGACTAGCGGGGACACAGATACGCAGTATTTT. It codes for CASSAGTSGDTDTQYF.

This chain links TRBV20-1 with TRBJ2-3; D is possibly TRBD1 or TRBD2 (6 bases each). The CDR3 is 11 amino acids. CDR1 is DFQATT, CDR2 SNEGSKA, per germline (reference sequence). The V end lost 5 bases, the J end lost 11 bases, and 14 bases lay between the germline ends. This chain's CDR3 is CSAAEGGGQYF. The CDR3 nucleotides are TGCAGTGCTGCGGAGGGGGGTGGGCAGTATTTT.

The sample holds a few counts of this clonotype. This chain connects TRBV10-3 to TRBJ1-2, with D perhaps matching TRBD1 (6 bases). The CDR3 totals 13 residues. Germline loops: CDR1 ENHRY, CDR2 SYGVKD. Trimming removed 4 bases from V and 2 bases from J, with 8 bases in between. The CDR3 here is CAISVDRNYGYTF. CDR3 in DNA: TGTGCCATCAGTGTGGACAGAAACTATGGCTACACCTTC.